The source of this T cell receptor (beta chain) is a study of graft-versus-host responses after intestinal transplantation. On the study more broadly: Uniformly, recipients were administered anti-thymocyte globulin induction with subsequent tacrolimus and steroids for around 3 years. Study-level results: GvH clone levels peaked in circulation, and this peak was associated with early post-transplant HvG declines.

Germline CDR1 reads SGHRS; CDR2 reads YFSETQ. The CDR3 consists of 14 residues. Trimming took 4 bases from V and 6 from J; bases not matched to a gene: 5. Turning to this clone: What it binds is not known.

The data were produced by immunoSEQ multiplex PCR, yet TCRdb's version contains in-frame clones alone and is incomplete. In the table there are tens of thousands of clones, almost 95% of which are singletons. The sequencing used PBMCs, collected roughly 260 days after intestinal transplant. This chain joins TRBV5-1 and TRBJ2-3; 10 bases fit TRBD1. This TCR derives from a human patient who received an intestinal transplant, so some T cells may come from the graft donor. In DNA form, the CDR3 reads TGCGCCAGCAGCCAAAGACAGGGGGCGGATACGCAGTATTTT. As protein: CASSQRQGADTQYF.